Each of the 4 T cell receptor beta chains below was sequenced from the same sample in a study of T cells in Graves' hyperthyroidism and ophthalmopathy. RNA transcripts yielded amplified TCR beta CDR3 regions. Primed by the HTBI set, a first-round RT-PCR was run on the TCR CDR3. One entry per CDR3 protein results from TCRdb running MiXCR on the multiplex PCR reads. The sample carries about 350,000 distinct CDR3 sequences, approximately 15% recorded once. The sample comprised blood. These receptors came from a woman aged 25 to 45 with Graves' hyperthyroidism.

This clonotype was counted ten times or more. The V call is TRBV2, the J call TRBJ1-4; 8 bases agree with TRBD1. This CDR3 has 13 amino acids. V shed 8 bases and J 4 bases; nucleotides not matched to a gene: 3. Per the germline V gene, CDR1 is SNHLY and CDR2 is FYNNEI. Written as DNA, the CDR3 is TGTGCCAGCCAGGGGGCCCGTAATGAAAAACTGTTTTTT. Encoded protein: CASQGARNEKLFF.

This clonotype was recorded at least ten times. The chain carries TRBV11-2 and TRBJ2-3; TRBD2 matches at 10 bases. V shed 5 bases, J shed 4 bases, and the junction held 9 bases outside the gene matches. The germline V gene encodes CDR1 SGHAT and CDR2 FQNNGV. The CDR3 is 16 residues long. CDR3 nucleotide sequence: TGTGCCAGCAGCCCCTTAGCGGGAGGCGGGGCAGATACGCAGTATTTT. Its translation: CASSPLAGGGADTQYF.

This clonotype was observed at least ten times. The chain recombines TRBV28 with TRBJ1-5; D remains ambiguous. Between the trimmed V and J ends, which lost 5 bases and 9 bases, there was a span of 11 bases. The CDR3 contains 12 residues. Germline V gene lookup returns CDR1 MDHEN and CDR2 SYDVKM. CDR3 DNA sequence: TGTGCCAGCAGTCCTAGTAATTGGCCCCAGCATTTT. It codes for CASSPSNWPQHF.

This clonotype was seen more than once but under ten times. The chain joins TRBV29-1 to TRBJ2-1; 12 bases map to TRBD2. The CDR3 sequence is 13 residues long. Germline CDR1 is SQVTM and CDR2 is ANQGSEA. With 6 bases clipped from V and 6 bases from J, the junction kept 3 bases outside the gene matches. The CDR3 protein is CSVASGRGNEQFF. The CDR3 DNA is TGCAGCGTCGCTAGCGGGAGGGGCAATGAGCAGTTCTTC.